This entry concerns a single T cell receptor (beta chain). The data are from a study of blood T cell repertoires in COVID-19. On the study more broadly: The analysed material was cDNA or gDNA that came from T cells, B-cell-depleted T cells, or PBMCs.

With 8 bases clipped from V and 9 bases from J, the junction kept 4 bases outside the gene matches. Germline CDR1 and CDR2: MRHNA and SNTAGT. The CDR3 has 13 amino acids. In the authors' workflow: Reference gene primer amplification in the assay estimated nucleated cell counts. The method was immunoSEQ multiplex PCR; TCRdb's version includes in-frame clones alone and lacks a portion of them. Clonal size and the V and J genes are those of that table, whereas D and trimming came from the DNA. This table has 130,000 to 150,000 clones, about 86% appearing once. The sequence came from an elderly woman with acute or convalescent COVID-19. The specimen was peripheral blood. The chain uses TRBV6-4 and TRBJ2-1, with 13 positions matching TRBD2. The CDR3: CASGRTSGGEQFF. As DNA, the CDR3 is TGTGCCAGCGGAAGGACTAGCGGGGGTGAGCAGTTCTTC.